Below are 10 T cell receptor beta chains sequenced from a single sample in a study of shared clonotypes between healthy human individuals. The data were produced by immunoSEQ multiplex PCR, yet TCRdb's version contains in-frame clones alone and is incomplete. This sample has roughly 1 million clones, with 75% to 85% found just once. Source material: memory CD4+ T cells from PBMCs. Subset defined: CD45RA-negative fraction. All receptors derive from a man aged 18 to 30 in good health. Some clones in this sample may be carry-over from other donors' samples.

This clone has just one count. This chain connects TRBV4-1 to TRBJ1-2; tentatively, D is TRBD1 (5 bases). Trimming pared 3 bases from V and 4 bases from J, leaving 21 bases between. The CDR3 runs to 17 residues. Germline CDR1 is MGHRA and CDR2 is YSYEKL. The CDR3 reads CASSQGGGGVKGYGYTF. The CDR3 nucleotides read TGCGCCAGCAGCCAGGGCGGGGGGGGAGTTAAGGGCTATGGCTACACCTTC.

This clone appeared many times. The CDR3 region is CASSPYPISTDTQYF. CDR3 nucleotides: TGTGCCAGCAGCCCCTACCCTATAAGCACAGATACGCAGTATTTT. V and J are TRBV11-1 and TRBJ2-3; no definite D call. This CDR3 is built from 15 residues. V lost 5 bases, J lost 0 bases, and 12 bases lay in between. The germline V gene has CDR1 SGHAT and CDR2 FQDESV (reference sequence).

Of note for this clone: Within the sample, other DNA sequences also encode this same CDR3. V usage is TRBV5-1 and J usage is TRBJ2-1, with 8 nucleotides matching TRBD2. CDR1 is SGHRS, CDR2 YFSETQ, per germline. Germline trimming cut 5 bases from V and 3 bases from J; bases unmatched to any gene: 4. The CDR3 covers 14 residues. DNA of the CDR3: TGCGCCAGCAGTTCCGGGGGGGTCTACAATGAGCAGTTCTTC. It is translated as CASSSGGVYNEQFF. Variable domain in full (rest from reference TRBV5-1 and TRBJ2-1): KAGVTQTPRYLIKTRGQQVTLSCSPISGHRSVSWYQQTPGQGLQFLFEYFSETQRNKGNFPGRFSGRQFSNSRSEMNVSTLELGDSALYLCASSSGGVYNEQFFGPGTRLTVL.

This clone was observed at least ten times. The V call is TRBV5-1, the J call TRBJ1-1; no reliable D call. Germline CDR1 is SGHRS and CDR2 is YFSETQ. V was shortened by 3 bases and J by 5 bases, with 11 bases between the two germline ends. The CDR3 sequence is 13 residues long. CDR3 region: CASSYEGWTEAFF. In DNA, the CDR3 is TGCGCCAGCAGCTATGAAGGGTGGACTGAAGCTTTCTTT.

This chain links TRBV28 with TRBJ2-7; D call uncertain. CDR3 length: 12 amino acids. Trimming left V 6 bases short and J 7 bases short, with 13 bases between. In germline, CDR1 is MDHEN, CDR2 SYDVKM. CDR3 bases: TGTGCCAGCAGCCGTGGCCGGGTTGAGCAGTACTTC. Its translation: CASSRGRVEQYF.

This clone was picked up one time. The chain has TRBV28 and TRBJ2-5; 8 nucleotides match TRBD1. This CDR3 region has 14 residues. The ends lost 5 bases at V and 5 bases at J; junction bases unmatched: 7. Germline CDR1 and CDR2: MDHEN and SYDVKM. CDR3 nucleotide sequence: TGTGCCAGCAGTAAAACGACAGGGGCGGAGACCCAGTACTTC. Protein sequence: CASSKTTGAETQYF.

The CDR3 loop is CASSGGGTGRNTEAFF. CDR3 nucleotides: TGTGCCAGCAGCGGGGGCGGGACAGGGAGGAACACTGAAGCTTTCTTT. V is TRBV7-9 and J is TRBJ1-1; 9 nucleotides agree with TRBD1. The CDR3 totals 16 residues. Germline lookup yields CDR1 SEHNR and CDR2 FQNEAQ (reference sequence). Trimming removed 5 bases from V and 1 base from J; junction bases left unmatched: 8.

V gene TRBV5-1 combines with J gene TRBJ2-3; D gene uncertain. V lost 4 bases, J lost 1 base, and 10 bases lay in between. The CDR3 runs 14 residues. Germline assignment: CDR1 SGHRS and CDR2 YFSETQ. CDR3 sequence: CASSDMAGTDTQYF. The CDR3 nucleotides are TGCGCCAGCAGCGACATGGCAGGCACAGATACGCAGTATTTT.

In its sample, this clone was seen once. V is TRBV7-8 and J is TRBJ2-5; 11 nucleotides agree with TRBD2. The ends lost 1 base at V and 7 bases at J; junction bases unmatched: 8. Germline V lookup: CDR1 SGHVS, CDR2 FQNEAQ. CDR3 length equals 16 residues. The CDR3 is CASSLEISGRVRTQYF. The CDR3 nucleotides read TGTGCCAGCAGCTTAGAGATTAGCGGGAGGGTACGGACCCAGTACTTC. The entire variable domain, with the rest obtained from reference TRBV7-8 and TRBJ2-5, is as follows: GAGVSQSPRYKVAKRGQDVALRCDPISGHVSLFWYQQALGQGPEFLTYFQNEAQLDKSGLPSDRFFAERPEGSVSTLKIQRTQQEDSAVYLCASSLEISGRVRTQYFGPGTRLLVL.

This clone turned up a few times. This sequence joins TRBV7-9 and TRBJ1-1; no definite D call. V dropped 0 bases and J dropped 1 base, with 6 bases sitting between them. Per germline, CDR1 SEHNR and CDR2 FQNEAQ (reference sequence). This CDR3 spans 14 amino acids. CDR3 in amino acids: CASSLARQNTEAFF. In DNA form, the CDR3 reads TGTGCCAGCAGCTTAGCTCGACAGAACACTGAAGCTTTCTTT.